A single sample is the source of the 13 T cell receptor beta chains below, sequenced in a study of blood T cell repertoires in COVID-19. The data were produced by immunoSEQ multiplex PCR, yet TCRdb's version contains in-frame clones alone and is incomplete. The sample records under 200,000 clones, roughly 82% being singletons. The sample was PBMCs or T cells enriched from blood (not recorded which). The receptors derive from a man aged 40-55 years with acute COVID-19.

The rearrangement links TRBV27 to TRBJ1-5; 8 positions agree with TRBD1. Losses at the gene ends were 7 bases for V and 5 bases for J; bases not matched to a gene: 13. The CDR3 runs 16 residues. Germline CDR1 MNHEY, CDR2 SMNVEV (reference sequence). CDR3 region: CASNLDRGQAHQPQHF. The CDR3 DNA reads TGTGCCAGCAATCTCGACAGGGGACAGGCCCATCAGCCCCAGCATTTT.

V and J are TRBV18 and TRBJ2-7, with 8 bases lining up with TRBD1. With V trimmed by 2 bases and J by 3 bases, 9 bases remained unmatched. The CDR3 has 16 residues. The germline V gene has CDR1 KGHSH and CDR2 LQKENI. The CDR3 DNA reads TGTGCCAGCTCACCAATTGGGGGGACAGGAGACTACGAGCAGTACTTC. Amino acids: CASSPIGGTGDYEQYF.

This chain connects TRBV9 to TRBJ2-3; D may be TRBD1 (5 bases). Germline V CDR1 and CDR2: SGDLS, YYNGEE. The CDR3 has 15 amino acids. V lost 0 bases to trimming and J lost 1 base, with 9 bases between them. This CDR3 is CASSVGVGGTDTQYF. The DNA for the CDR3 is TGTGCCAGCAGCGTAGGCGTAGGGGGCACAGATACGCAGTATTTT.

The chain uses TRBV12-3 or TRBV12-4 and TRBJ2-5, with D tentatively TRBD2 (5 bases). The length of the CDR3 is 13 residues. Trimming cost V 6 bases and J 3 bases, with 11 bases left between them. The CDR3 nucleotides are TGTGCCAGCAGACCGCCCGGGGAAGAGACCCAGTACTTC. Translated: CASRPPGEETQYF.

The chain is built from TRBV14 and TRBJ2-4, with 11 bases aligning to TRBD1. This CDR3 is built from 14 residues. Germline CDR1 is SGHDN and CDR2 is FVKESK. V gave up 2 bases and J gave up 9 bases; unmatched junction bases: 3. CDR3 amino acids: CASSQLGQGAIQYF. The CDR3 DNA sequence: TGTGCCAGCAGCCAACTCGGACAGGGGGCCATTCAGTACTTC.

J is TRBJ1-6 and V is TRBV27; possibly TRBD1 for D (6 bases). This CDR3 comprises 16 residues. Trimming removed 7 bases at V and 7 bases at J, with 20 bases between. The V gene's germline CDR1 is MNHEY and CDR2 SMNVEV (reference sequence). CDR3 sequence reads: CASTPRGATTNSPLHF. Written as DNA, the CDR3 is TGTGCCAGCACCCCTCGGGGGGCCACCACGAATTCACCCCTCCACTTT.

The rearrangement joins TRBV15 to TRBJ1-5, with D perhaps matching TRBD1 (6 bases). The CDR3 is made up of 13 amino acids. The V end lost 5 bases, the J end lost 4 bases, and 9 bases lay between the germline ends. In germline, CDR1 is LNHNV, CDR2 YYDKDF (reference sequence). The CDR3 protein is CATSARGNQPQHF. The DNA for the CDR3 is TGTGCCACCAGCGCCAGGGGTAATCAGCCCCAGCATTTT.

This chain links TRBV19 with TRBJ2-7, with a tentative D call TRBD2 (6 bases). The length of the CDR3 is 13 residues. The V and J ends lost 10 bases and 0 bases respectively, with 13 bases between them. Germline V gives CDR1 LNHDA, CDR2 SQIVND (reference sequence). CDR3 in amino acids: CATAGYSSYEQYF. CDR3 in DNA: TGTGCCACCGCGGGGTACAGCTCCTACGAGCAGTACTTC. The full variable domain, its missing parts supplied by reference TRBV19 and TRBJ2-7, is DGGITQSPKYLFRKEGQNVTLSCEQNLNHDAMYWYRQDPGQGLRLIYYSQIVNDFQKGDIAEGYSVSREKKESFPLTVTSAQKNPTAFYLCATAGYSSYEQYFGPGTRLTVT.

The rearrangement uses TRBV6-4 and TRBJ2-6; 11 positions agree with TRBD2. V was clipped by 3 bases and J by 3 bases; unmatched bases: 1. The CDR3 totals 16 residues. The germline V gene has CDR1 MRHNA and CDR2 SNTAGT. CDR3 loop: CASSETSGSGANVLTF. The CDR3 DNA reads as TGTGCCAGCAGTGAAACTAGCGGGAGTGGGGCCAACGTCCTGACTTTC.

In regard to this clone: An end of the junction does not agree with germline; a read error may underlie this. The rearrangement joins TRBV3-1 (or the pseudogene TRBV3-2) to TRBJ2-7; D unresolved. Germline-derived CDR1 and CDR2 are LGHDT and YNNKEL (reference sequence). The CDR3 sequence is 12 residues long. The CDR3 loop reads CASSRSSNEQYF. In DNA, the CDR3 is TGTGCCAGCAGCCGAAGCTCCAACGAGCAGTACTTC.

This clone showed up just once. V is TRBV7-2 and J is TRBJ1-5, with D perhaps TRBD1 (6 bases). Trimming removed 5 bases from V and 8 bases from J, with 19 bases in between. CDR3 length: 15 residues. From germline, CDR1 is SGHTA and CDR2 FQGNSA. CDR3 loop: CASSPEAGAGKPQHF. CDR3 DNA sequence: TGTGCCAGCAGCCCCGAAGCAGGGGCTGGAAAGCCCCAGCATTTT.

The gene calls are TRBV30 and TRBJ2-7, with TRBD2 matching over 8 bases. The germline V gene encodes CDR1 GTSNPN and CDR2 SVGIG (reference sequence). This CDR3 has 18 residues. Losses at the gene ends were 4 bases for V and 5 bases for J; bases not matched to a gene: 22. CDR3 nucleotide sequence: TGTGCCTGGACTAGCGTCCTAGCGGGCCCTAGGGGGGCAAACGAGCAGTACTTC. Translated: CAWTSVLAGPRGANEQYF.

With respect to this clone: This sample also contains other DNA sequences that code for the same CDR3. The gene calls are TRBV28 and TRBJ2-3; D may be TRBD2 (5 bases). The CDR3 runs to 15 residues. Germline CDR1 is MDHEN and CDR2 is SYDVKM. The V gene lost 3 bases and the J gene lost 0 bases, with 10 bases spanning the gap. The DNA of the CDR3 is TGTGCCAGCAGTTTGGCGGGCACTAGCACAGATACGCAGTATTTT. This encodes CASSLAGTSTDTQYF.